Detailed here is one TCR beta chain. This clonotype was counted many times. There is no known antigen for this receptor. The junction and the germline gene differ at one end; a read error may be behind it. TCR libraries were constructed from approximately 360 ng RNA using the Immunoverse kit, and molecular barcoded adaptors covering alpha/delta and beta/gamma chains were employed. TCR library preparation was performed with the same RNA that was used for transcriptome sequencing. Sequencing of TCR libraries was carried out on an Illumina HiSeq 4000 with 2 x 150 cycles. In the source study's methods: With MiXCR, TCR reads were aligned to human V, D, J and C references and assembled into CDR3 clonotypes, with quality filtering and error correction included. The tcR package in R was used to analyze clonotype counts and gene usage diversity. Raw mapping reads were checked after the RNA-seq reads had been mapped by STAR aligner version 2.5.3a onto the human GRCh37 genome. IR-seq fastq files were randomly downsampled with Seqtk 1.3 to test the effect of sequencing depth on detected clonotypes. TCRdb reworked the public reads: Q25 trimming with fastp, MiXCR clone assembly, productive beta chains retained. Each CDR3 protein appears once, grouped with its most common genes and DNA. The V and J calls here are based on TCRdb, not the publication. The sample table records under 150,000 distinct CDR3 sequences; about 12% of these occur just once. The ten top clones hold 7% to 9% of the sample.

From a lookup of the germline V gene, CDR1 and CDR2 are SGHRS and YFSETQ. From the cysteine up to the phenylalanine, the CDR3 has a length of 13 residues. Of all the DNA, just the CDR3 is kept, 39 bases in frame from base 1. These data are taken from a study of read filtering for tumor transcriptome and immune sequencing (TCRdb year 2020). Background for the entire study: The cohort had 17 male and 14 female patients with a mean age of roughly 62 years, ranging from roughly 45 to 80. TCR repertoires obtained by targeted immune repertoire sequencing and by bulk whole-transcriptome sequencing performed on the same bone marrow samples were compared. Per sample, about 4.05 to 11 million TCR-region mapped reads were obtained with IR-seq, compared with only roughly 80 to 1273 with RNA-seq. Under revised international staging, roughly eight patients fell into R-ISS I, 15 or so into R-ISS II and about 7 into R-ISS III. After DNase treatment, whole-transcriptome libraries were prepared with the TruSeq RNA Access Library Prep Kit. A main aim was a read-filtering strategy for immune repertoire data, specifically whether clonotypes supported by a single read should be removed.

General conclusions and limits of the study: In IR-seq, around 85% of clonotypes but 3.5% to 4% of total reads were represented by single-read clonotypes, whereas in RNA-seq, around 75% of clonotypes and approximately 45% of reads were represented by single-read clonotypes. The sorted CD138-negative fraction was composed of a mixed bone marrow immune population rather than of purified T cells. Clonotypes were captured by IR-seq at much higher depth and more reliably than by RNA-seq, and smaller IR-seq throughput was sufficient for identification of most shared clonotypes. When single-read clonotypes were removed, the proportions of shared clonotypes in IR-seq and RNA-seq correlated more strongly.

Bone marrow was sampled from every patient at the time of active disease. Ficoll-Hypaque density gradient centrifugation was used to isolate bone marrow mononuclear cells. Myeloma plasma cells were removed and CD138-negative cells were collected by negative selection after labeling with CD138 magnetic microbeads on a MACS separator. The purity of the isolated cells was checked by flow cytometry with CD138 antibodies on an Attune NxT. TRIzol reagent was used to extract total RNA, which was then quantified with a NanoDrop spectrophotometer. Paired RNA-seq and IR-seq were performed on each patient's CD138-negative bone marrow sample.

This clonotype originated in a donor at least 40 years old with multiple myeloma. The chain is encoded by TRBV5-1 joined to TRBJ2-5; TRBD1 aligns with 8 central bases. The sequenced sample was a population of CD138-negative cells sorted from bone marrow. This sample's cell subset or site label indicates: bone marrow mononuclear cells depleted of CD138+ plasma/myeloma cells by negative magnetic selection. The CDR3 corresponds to CASRRTGQETQYF. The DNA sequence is TGTGCCAGCAGGAGGACAGGGCAAGAGACCCAGTACTTC.